This entry describes one T cell receptor beta chain. Samples of blood were obtained at baseline, on cycle 4 day 1, and on cycle 7 day 1. The method was immunoSEQ multiplex PCR; TCRdb's version includes in-frame clones alone and lacks a portion of them. The sample lists fewer than 85,000 clones, about 80% occurring once. This entry belongs to a study of OX40 agonist ivuxolimab in advanced cancers. Overall study context: Previous treatment with anti-PD-1, anti-PD-L1 or anti-CTLA-4 therapy was allowed; roughly 40% had received some.

The V end lost 0 bases, the J end lost 0 bases, and 10 bases lay between the germline ends. This CDR3 is built from 15 residues. Germline V lookup: CDR1 SGDLS, CDR2 YYNGEE. This chain joins TRBV9 and TRBJ2-7; D is unresolved. The TCR sequence derives from an adult with an advanced solid tumor such as melanoma, head and neck, liver or kidney cancer. The material was CD4+ or CD8+ T cells sorted from blood, obtained in a trial of the OX40 agonist ivuxolimab. In DNA, the CDR3 is TGTGCCAGCAGCGTAGGCCCTTTCGCCTCCTACGAGCAGTACTTC. It encodes CASSVGPFASYEQYF.